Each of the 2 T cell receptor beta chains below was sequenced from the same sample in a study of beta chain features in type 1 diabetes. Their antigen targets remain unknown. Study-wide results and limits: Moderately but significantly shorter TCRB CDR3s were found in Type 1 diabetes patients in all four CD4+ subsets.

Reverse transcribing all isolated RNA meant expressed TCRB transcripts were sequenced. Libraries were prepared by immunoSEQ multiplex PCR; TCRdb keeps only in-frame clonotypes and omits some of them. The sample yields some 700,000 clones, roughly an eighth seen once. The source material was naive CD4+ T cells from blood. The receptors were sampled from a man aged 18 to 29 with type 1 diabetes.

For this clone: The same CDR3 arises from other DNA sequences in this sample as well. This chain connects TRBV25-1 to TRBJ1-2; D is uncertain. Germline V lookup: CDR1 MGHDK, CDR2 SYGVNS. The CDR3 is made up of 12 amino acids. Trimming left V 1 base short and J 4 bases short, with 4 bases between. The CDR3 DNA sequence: TGTGCCAGCAGTGAATGGGGCTATGGCTACACCTTC. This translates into CASSEWGYGYTF.

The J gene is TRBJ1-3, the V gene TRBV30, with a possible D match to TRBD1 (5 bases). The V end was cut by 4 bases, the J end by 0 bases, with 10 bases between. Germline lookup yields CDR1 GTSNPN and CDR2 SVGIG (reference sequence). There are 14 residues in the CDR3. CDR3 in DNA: TGTGCCTGGATCAGGGCAAGCTCTGGAAACACCATATATTTT. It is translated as CAWIRASSGNTIYF.